The 20 T cell receptor beta chains presented below share a single source sample, sequenced in a study of identical twins. TCRdb analysed the 5' RACE reads with MiXCR anew, one entry per CDR3 protein. Altogether 690,000 or so distinct CDR3 sequences are present, around 5.7% being singletons, with the ten largest covering 1.5% to 2%. What was sequenced was naive T cells sorted from blood. The receptors derive from a man aged 18-30 years in good health.

The chain has TRBV28 and TRBJ2-5; weak D call: TRBD2 (7 bases). V lost 3 bases and J lost 2, with 13 bases in between. Germline-derived CDR1 and CDR2 are MDHEN and SYDVKM. The CDR3 is 15 amino acids. CDR3 nucleotides: TGTGCCAGCAGTTTGGGGGGGCGGTTTCAAGAGACCCAGTACTTC. It specifies CASSLGGRFQETQYF.

The sample holds many counts of this clonotype. The chain uses TRBV5-5 and TRBJ2-7, with 8 nucleotides matching TRBD1. Germline V lookup: CDR1 SGHKS, CDR2 YYEKEE (reference sequence). The V gene end was trimmed by 0 bases and the J gene end by 2 bases; junction bases not matched to a gene: 4. This CDR3 contains 15 residues. The CDR3 protein is CASSLGPGGPYEQYV. DNA of the CDR3: TGTGCCAGCAGCTTGGGCCCAGGGGGCCCCTACGAGCAGTACGTC.

This clonotype occurred many times. The chain recombines TRBV3-1 with TRBJ2-7; D unresolved. The CDR3 is 12 amino acids. The germline gives CDR1 LGHDT, CDR2 YNNKEL (reference sequence). V was shortened by 3 bases and J by 6 bases, with 9 bases between the two germline ends. Here the CDR3 reads CASSHGVGEQYF. CDR3 DNA: TGTGCCAGCAGCCACGGCGTGGGCGAGCAGTACTTC.

The chain recombines TRBV27 with TRBJ1-3, with D tentatively TRBD1 (6 bases). The CDR3 is 19 residues long. CDR1 is MNHEY, CDR2 SMNVEV, per germline (reference sequence). Trimming stripped 5 bases from V and 0 bases from J, with 23 bases between. The CDR3 sequence: CASSLYFGGRGPSGNTIYF. The CDR3, as DNA: TGTGCCAGCAGTCTCTATTTTGGGGGCAGGGGCCCCTCTGGAAACACCATATATTTT.

Comment on this clonotype: This clone may be a read error of a much larger clone one base away. The chain uses TRBV25-1 and TRBJ2-3; tentatively, D is TRBD1 (5 bases). This CDR3 contains 14 residues. The germline gives CDR1 MGHDK, CDR2 SYGVNS. CDR3 DNA: TGTGCCAGCGGTGAGGCCAGGGTCGAGGATACGCAGTATTTT. It encodes CASGEARVEDTQYF. Full variable domain (rest looked up from reference TRBV25-1 and TRBJ2-3): EADIYQTPRYLVIGTGKKITLECSQTMGHDKMYWYQQDPGMELHLIHYSYGVNSTEKGDLSSESTVSRIRTEHFPLTLESARPSHTSQYLCASGEARVEDTQYFGPGTRLTVL.

This clonotype was counted at least ten times. The rearrangement joins TRBV5-5 to TRBJ2-1, with D uncertain. In germline, CDR1 is SGHKS, CDR2 YYEKEE (reference sequence). The CDR3 covers 13 residues. V dropped 1 base and J dropped 3 bases, with 5 bases sitting between them. DNA for the CDR3: TGTGCCAGCAGCTTGTACGACTACAATGAGCAGTTCTTC. This gives the protein CASSLYDYNEQFF.

This clonotype has just a few counts. The chain links TRBV15 to TRBJ2-1; a possible D gene is TRBD2 (5 bases). The CDR3 extends over 18 amino acids. The V gene's germline CDR1 is LNHNV and CDR2 YYDKDF (reference sequence). Trimming pared 1 base from V and 3 bases from J, leaving 19 bases between. The CDR3 is CATSRGVLEGQFYNEQFF. CDR3 DNA sequence: TGTGCCACCAGCAGAGGCGTACTAGAGGGTCAGTTCTACAATGAGCAGTTCTTC. The variable domain in full, completed from reference TRBV15 and TRBJ2-1, reads DAMVIQNPRYQVTQFGKPVTLSCSQTLNHNVMYWYQQKSSQAPKLLFHYYDKDFNNEADTPDNFQSRRPNTSFCFLDIRSPGLGDTAMYLCATSRGVLEGQFYNEQFFGPGTRLTVL.

The CDR3 protein is CASSYSRTGGLGSPLHF. DNA for the CDR3: TGTGCCAGCAGTTACTCGAGGACAGGGGGCTTGGGTTCACCCCTCCACTTT. This chain joins TRBV6-5 and TRBJ1-6, with 11 bases that match TRBD1. Germline V gene data show CDR1 as MNHEY and CDR2 as SVGAGI. V lost 0 bases to trimming and J lost 9 bases; unmatched junction nucleotides: 7. The CDR3 loop spans 17 amino acids.

The chain recombines TRBV3-1 with TRBJ2-1, with 8 bases matching TRBD2. Germline values: CDR1 LGHDT, CDR2 YNNKEL (reference sequence). CDR3 size: 15 residues. V was clipped by 0 bases and J by 4 bases; unmatched bases: 2. CDR3 nucleotides: TGTGCCAGCAGCCAAGAGGCTAGCGGGTACAATGAGCAGTTCTTC. This gives the protein CASSQEASGYNEQFF.

The rearrangement uses TRBV5-5 and TRBJ2-1, with a possible D match to TRBD1 (7 bases). CDR3 length: 17 amino acids. The V gene's germline CDR1 is SGHKS and CDR2 YYEKEE (reference sequence). V lost 3 bases and J 9 bases, leaving 25 bases between the germline ends. In nucleotides, the CDR3 is TGTGCCAGCAGCTCAGGGGGGAGAGCCCGCGGGCGGGGTGAGCAGTTCTTC. Translation: CASSSGGRARGRGEQFF.

The chain employs TRBV25-1 and TRBJ2-5, with D unresolved. This CDR3 is built from 14 residues. The V gene's germline CDR1 is MGHDK and CDR2 SYGVNS. V was trimmed by 1 base and J by 4 bases, leaving 10 bases between them. In DNA form, the CDR3 reads TGTGCCAGCAGTGAATTCGGGCCGGGAGAGACCCAGTACTTC. Translated: CASSEFGPGETQYF. Supplemented by reference TRBV25-1 and TRBJ2-5, the full variable domain reads EADIYQTPRYLVIGTGKKITLECSQTMGHDKMYWYQQDPGMELHLIHYSYGVNSTEKGDLSSESTVSRIRTEHFPLTLESARPSHTSQYLCASSEFGPGETQYFGPGTRLLVL.

This clonotype showed up just a few times. This chain uses TRBV29-1 with TRBJ1-1; D is perhaps TRBD1 (6 bases). V dropped 3 bases and J dropped 9 bases, with 8 bases sitting between them. Germline loops: CDR1 SQVTM, CDR2 ANQGSEA. The CDR3 sequence is 10 residues long. The CDR3 DNA sequence: TGCAGCGTTGAGGACAGTAAAGCTTTCTTT. It translates to CSVEDSKAFF.

This clonotype was seen many times. The chain carries TRBV5-4 and TRBJ2-7; D possibly corresponds to TRBD2 (6 bases). V dropped 10 bases and J dropped 4 bases, with 18 bases sitting between them. This CDR3 is built from 13 residues. Germline V gene data show CDR1 as SGHNT and CDR2 as YYREEE (reference sequence). The CDR3 bases are TGTGCCGGGACGACTAGGCCCGCGTACGAGCAGTACTTC. The encoded protein is CAGTTRPAYEQYF.

The V call is TRBV24-1, the J call TRBJ2-1; no firm D call. V dropped 6 bases and J dropped 0 bases, with 14 bases sitting between them. CDR3 length: 16 amino acids. Germline V CDR1 and CDR2: KGHDR, SFDVKD. DNA for the CDR3: TGTGCCACCAGTAATTCTGTCCTATACTCCTACAATGAGCAGTTCTTC. Amino acids: CATSNSVLYSYNEQFF.

The chain links TRBV20-1 to TRBJ2-6, with D unclear. V was cut by 3 bases and J by 2 bases, with 5 bases left in between. This CDR3 is 13 amino acids long. In germline, CDR1 is DFQATT, CDR2 SNEGSKA (reference sequence). CDR3 loop: CSARVAGANVLTF. The DNA of the CDR3 is TGCAGTGCTAGGGTTGCTGGGGCCAACGTCCTGACTTTC.

This chain joins TRBV5-1 and TRBJ2-7; a weak D match, TRBD1 (6 bases). Deletions cut 3 bases from V and 0 bases from J, with 13 bases between. CDR1 is SGHRS, CDR2 YFSETQ, per germline. CDR3 length: 15 residues. The CDR3: CASSYTGYGSYEQYF. In DNA form, the CDR3 reads TGCGCCAGCAGCTACACAGGGTACGGCTCCTACGAGCAGTACTTC.

This clonotype has a count of ten or more. V gene TRBV12-3 or TRBV12-4 combines with J gene TRBJ2-3, with D perhaps matching TRBD1 (6 bases). V was clipped by 3 bases and J by 4 bases, with 14 bases between them. The CDR3 is made up of 15 amino acids. The CDR3 DNA sequence: TGTGCCAGCAGTTTTACGACACACAGGGCAGATACGCAGTATTTT. Translating gives CASSFTTHRADTQYF.

This chain connects TRBV24-1 to TRBJ1-5, with a possible D match to TRBD1 (5 bases). The CDR3 has 12 amino acids. The germline CDR1 and CDR2 sequences are KGHDR and SFDVKD. Trimming stripped 8 bases from V and 4 bases from J, with 8 bases between. CDR3 sequence reads: CATTGGNQPQHF. In DNA, the CDR3 is TGTGCCACCACGGGGGGGAATCAGCCCCAGCATTTT.

The V call is TRBV23-1, the J call TRBJ1-5; D is possibly TRBD1 (5 bases). TRBV23-1 is an ORF, with its function uncertain. Deletions cut 11 bases from V and 3 bases from J, with 14 bases between. This CDR3 has 13 amino acids. The CDR3 region has the DNA TGCGCCTCTCGTGGGGGGAACAATCAGCCCCAGCATTTT. Protein: CASRGGNNQPQHF.

This clonotype was seen ten or more times. The chain carries TRBV12-3 or TRBV12-4 and TRBJ2-2; 9 positions agree with TRBD1. The CDR3 totals 15 residues. The V gene end was trimmed by 4 bases and the J gene end by 7 bases; junction bases not matched to a gene: 7. DNA for the CDR3: TGTGCCAGCAGTTCGACAGGGGGTAGGATCGGGGAGCTGTTTTTT. It codes for CASSSTGGRIGELFF.